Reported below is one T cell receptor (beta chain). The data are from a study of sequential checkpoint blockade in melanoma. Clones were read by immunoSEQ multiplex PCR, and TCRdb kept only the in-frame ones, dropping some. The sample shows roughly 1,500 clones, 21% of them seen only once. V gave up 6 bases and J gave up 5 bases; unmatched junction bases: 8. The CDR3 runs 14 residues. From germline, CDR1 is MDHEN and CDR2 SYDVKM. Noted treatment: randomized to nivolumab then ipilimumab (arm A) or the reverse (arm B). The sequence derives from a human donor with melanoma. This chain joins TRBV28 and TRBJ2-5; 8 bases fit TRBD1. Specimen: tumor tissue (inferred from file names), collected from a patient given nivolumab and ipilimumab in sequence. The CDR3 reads CASRPGQEVETQYF. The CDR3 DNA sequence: TGTGCCAGCAGGCCGGGACAGGAGGTGGAGACCCAGTACTTC. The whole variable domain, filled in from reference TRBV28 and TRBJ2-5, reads DVKVTQSSRYLVKRTGEKVFLECVQDMDHENMFWYRQDPGLGLRLIYFSYDVKMKEKGDIPEGYSVSREKKERFSLILESASTNQTSMYLCASRPGQEVETQYFGPGTRLLVL.